These 28 T cell receptor beta chains came from one sample sequenced in a study of blood T cell repertoires in COVID-19. Data came from immunoSEQ multiplex PCR; TCRdb stores just in-frame clones and leaves some out. This table holds approximately 300,000 clones, approximately 89% found once. The sample was PBMCs or T cells enriched from blood (not recorded which). All receptors come from a woman aged 25 to 39 who had recovered from COVID-19.

V and J are TRBV28 and TRBJ1-4; no clear D. Germline V lookup: CDR1 MDHEN, CDR2 SYDVKM. The CDR3 totals 13 residues. V was shortened by 2 bases and J by 5 bases, with 6 bases between the two germline ends. CDR3 DNA sequence: TGTGCCAGCAGTTTAGCGGGGAATGAAAAACTGTTTTTT. Its translation is CASSLAGNEKLFF.

The chain couples TRBV5-1 to TRBJ2-1; 9 bases are shared with TRBD1. Germline CDR1 is SGHRS and CDR2 is YFSETQ. The V and J ends lost 2 bases and 7 bases, in that order; junction bases with no gene match: 7. The CDR3 covers 15 residues. The CDR3: CASSLDRGFYNEQFF. The CDR3 bases are TGCGCCAGCAGCTTAGACAGGGGGTTTTATAATGAGCAGTTCTTC. Variable domain in full (rest from reference TRBV5-1 and TRBJ2-1): KAGVTQTPRYLIKTRGQQVTLSCSPISGHRSVSWYQQTPGQGLQFLFEYFSETQRNKGNFPGRFSGRQFSNSRSEMNVSTLELGDSALYLCASSLDRGFYNEQFFGPGTRLTVL.

The chain uses TRBV28 and TRBJ1-1; the D is unclear. The CDR3 is made up of 13 amino acids. Trimming took 10 bases from V and 0 from J, leaving 12 bases between them. In germline, CDR1 is MDHEN, CDR2 SYDVKM. Here the CDR3 reads CATEKGLNTEAFF. Here the CDR3 DNA reads TGTGCCACGGAGAAAGGATTGAACACTGAAGCTTTCTTT. The complete variable domain, with remaining parts taken from reference TRBV28 and TRBJ1-1, reads DVKVTQSSRYLVKRTGEKVFLECVQDMDHENMFWYRQDPGLGLRLIYFSYDVKMKEKGDIPEGYSVSREKKERFSLILESASTNQTSMYLCATEKGLNTEAFFGQGTRLTVV.

The chain recombines TRBV5-1 with TRBJ1-1; 10 positions match TRBD1. Germline V gives CDR1 SGHRS, CDR2 YFSETQ. This CDR3 contains 15 residues. V was clipped by 3 bases and J by 0 bases; unmatched bases: 2. CDR3: CASSSDRGLNTEAFF. DNA for the CDR3: TGCGCCAGCAGCTCCGACAGGGGGCTGAACACTGAAGCTTTCTTT.

The chain joins TRBV7-9 to TRBJ2-1, with 7 bases that match TRBD2. CDR3 length: 15 residues. The germline CDR1 and CDR2 sequences are SEHNR and FQNEAQ (reference sequence). The V gene end was trimmed by 4 bases and the J gene end by 4 bases; junction bases not matched to a gene: 7. The chain's CDR3 is CASSSRLAGYNEQFF. CDR3 DNA: TGTGCCAGCAGCTCACGACTAGCTGGTTACAATGAGCAGTTCTTC.

This chain uses TRBV21-1 with TRBJ2-2; the table names TRBD2, a call not compared with the DNA. TRBV21-1 is given as a pseudogene. This CDR3 contains 22 residues. CDR3 in amino acids: CASSKAQSGDCFGKPYTGELFF. The CDR3 DNA reads as TGTGCCAGCAGCAAAGCGCAGTCGGGAGATTGTTTCGGTAAGCCGTACACCGGGGAGCTGTTTTTT.

The genes are TRBV27 and TRBJ1-1; D not certain. The V end lost 1 base, the J end lost 0 bases, and 9 bases lay between the germline ends. Germline V gene data show CDR1 as MNHEY and CDR2 as SMNVEV (reference sequence). The CDR3 length is 15 residues. CDR3 in DNA: TGTGCCAGCAGTTTATTCGCAGGCATGAACACTGAAGCTTTCTTT. Protein sequence: CASSLFAGMNTEAFF.

Comment on this clone: The junction and the germline gene differ at one end; a read error may be behind it. The V call is TRBV7-7, the J call TRBJ2-1; TRBD2 matches 10 bases. This CDR3 comprises 15 residues. The germline gives CDR1 SSHAT, CDR2 FNYEAQ (reference sequence). CDR3 sequence reads: CASSLGSSGRDEQFF. CDR3 sequence (DNA): TGTGCTAGCAGCTTAGGGTCTAGCGGGAGAGATGAGCAGTTCTTC. Together with reference TRBV7-7 and TRBJ2-1, the CDR3 gives the full variable domain: GAGVSQSPRYKVTKRGQDVTLRCDPISSHATLYWYQQALGQGPEFLTYFNYEAQPDKSGLPSDRFSAERPEGSISTLTIQRTEQRDSAMYRCASSLGSSGRDEQFFGPGTRLTVL.

This chain links TRBV19 with TRBJ1-5; TRBD1 is a possible D gene (6 bases). The CDR3 totals 14 residues. Trimming removed 4 bases at V and 1 base at J, with 8 bases between. Germline loops: CDR1 LNHDA, CDR2 SQIVND (reference sequence). As DNA, the CDR3 is TGTGCCAGTAGTACACAGGGAAGCAATCAGCCCCAGCATTTT. Protein sequence: CASSTQGSNQPQHF.

The chain uses TRBV27 and TRBJ2-7; possibly TRBD2 for D (5 bases). The CDR3 contains 16 residues. V was trimmed by 4 bases and J by 1 base, leaving 17 bases between them. CDR1 is MNHEY and CDR2 is SMNVEV in the germline V gene (reference sequence). The CDR3 nucleotides read TGTGCCAGCAGTTCGGACTGGCTGGAACAATCCTACGAGCAGTACTTC. Amino acids: CASSSDWLEQSYEQYF.

This chain links TRBV5-1 with TRBJ2-1; 7 nucleotides align to TRBD2. With V trimmed by 0 bases and J by 2 bases, 8 bases remained unmatched. The CDR3 totals 17 residues. The germline gives CDR1 SGHRS, CDR2 YFSETQ. This CDR3 reads CASSLAPSGTTYNEQFF. Written as DNA, the CDR3 is TGCGCCAGCAGCTTGGCCCCCAGCGGGACGACCTACAATGAGCAGTTCTTC.

This rearrangement joins TRBV18 to TRBJ1-2; 8 bases map to TRBD1. Germline CDR1 is KGHSH and CDR2 is LQKENI. V shed 0 bases and J 4 bases; nucleotides not matched to a gene: 4. This CDR3 region has 15 residues. The CDR3, as DNA: TGTGCCAGCTCACCACCGGGGACAGGAGGCTATGGCTACACCTTC. Its protein is CASSPPGTGGYGYTF. The complete variable domain, with remaining parts taken from reference TRBV18 and TRBJ1-2, reads NAGVMQNPRHLVRRRGQEARLRCSPMKGHSHVYWYRQLPEEGLKFMVYLQKENIIDESGMPKERFSAEFPKEGPSILRIQQVVRGDSAAYFCASSPPGTGGYGYTFGSGTRLTVV.

This chain connects TRBV4-2 to TRBJ1-3; perhaps TRBD1 as D (5 bases). This CDR3 region has 15 residues. Germline loops: CDR1 LGHNA, CDR2 YNFKEQ. V lost 0 bases and J 3 bases, leaving 9 bases between the germline ends. The CDR3 sequence is CASSQEPGLGNTIYF. CDR3 DNA: TGTGCCAGCAGCCAAGAACCAGGGCTTGGAAACACCATATATTTT.

This chain uses TRBV4-1 with TRBJ2-1; D is undetermined. Germline V gives CDR1 MGHRA, CDR2 YSYEKL. Trimming took 1 base from V and 7 from J, leaving 5 bases between them. The CDR3 is 12 amino acids. CDR3 in amino acids: CASSQVRNEQFF. CDR3 nucleotides: TGCGCCAGCAGCCAAGTGAGGAATGAGCAGTTCTTC.

This rearrangement joins TRBV27 to TRBJ2-1; TRBD2 aligns across 8 bases. CDR3 length: 14 residues. Unmatched junction bases numbered 7, after V lost 5 bases and J lost 7 bases. Looked up from germline, CDR1 is MNHEY and CDR2 is SMNVEV (reference sequence). The chain's CDR3 is CASSPGGGVNEQFF. The CDR3, as DNA: TGTGCCAGCAGTCCGGGAGGGGGAGTGAATGAGCAGTTCTTC.

J is TRBJ2-3 and V is TRBV11-3; D might be TRBD1 (6 bases). CDR3 length: 12 amino acids. V was shortened by 8 bases and J by 2 bases, with 8 bases between the two germline ends. Germline CDR1 reads SGHNT; CDR2 reads YENEEA. CDR3 residues: CASGQTTDTQYF. CDR3 in DNA: TGTGCCAGCGGACAGACCACAGATACGCAGTATTTT.

This chain links TRBV6-5 with TRBJ1-1; no reliable D call. The V and J ends lost 3 bases and 0 bases respectively, with 5 bases between them. The germline V gene has CDR1 MNHEY and CDR2 SVGAGI. The CDR3 length is 13 residues. CDR3 bases: TGTGCCAGCAGTTATCGTGTGAACACTGAAGCTTTCTTT. As protein: CASSYRVNTEAFF.

The rearrangement links TRBV27 to TRBJ1-5; 7 nucleotides line up with TRBD1. There are 13 residues in the CDR3. J lost 1 base, V lost 8 bases, and 2 bases had no gene match. Germline V lookup: CDR1 MNHEY, CDR2 SMNVEV (reference sequence). The CDR3 nucleotides are TGTGCCAGCGCACAGGGGAGCAATCAGCCCCAGCATTTT. Amino acid sequence: CASAQGSNQPQHF.

The J gene is TRBJ1-1, the V gene TRBV7-2; D is possibly TRBD1 (5 bases). The CDR3 runs 15 residues. CDR1 is SGHTA and CDR2 is FQGNSA in the germline V gene. Trimming removed 1 base at V and 1 base at J, with 10 bases between. CDR3 nucleotide sequence: TGTGCCAGCAGCTTAGAGCCAGGGCGGAACACTGAAGCTTTCTTT. It yields the protein CASSLEPGRNTEAFF.

The chain links TRBV19 to TRBJ1-3, with D possibly matching TRBD1 (6 bases). The V end lost 8 bases, the J end lost 0 bases, and 14 bases lay between the germline ends. Germline assignment: CDR1 LNHDA and CDR2 SQIVND (reference sequence). The CDR3 covers 15 residues. Here the CDR3 reads CASEDRPSSGNTIYF. CDR3 sequence (DNA): TGTGCCAGTGAAGACAGGCCGAGCTCTGGAAACACCATATATTTT.

Of note for this clone: Other DNA sequences from this sample encode an identical CDR3 as well. This chain uses TRBV19 with TRBJ1-1; perhaps TRBD1 as D (5 bases). V gave up 1 base and J gave up 7 bases, with 7 bases separating them. The CDR3 runs to 12 residues. The germline V gene has CDR1 LNHDA and CDR2 SQIVND (reference sequence). The chain's CDR3 is CASSIGQGEAFF. As DNA, the CDR3 is TGTGCCAGTAGTATAGGGCAGGGTGAAGCTTTCTTT.

The chain is built from TRBV5-1 and TRBJ2-7; TRBD2 matches at 8 bases. The CDR3 extends over 14 amino acids. Per germline, CDR1 SGHRS and CDR2 YFSETQ. The V gene end was trimmed by 0 bases and the J gene end by 3 bases; junction bases not matched to a gene: 2. The CDR3 protein is CASSLAREDYEQYF. DNA for the CDR3: TGCGCCAGCAGCTTGGCGCGGGAGGACTACGAGCAGTACTTC.

The rearrangement joins TRBV19 to TRBJ2-2; D unclear. V shed 6 bases and J shed 7 bases, with 6 bases lying between them. The CDR3 is 11 amino acids. Germline CDR1 is LNHDA and CDR2 is SQIVND (reference sequence). CDR3 DNA sequence: TGTGCCAGTAGGAGAATCGGGGAGCTGTTTTTT. The encoded protein is CASRRIGELFF.

The CDR3 DNA is TGTGCCAGCCAACACCCCACTAATGAAAAACTGTTTTTT. Its protein is CASQHPTNEKLFF. The chain employs TRBV12-3 or TRBV12-4 and TRBJ1-4; D not certain. V lost 8 bases and J lost 2, with 9 bases in between. The CDR3 is made up of 13 amino acids.

The chain links TRBV19 to TRBJ1-3; D is ambiguous. The CDR3 runs to 16 residues. Germline V lookup: CDR1 LNHDA, CDR2 SQIVND (reference sequence). The V and J ends lost 4 bases and 2 bases respectively, with 15 bases between them. The DNA of the CDR3 is TGTGCCAGTAGTAGAGGCTCCCTTTTTGCTGGAAACACCATATATTTT. This gives the protein CASSRGSLFAGNTIYF.

The J gene is TRBJ1-4, the V gene TRBV5-4, with D perhaps TRBD1 (5 bases). The ends were cut back, 0 bases at V and 5 bases at J, with 11 bases in the middle. The CDR3 extends over 15 amino acids. Looked up from germline, CDR1 is SGHNT and CDR2 is YYREEE (reference sequence). In DNA, the CDR3 is TGTGCCAGCAGCTTGGCCAGGGAGGGCAATGAAAAACTGTTTTTT. The encoded protein is CASSLAREGNEKLFF.

The V gene is TRBV6-5, the J gene TRBJ2-7; 7 bases are shared with TRBD2. The CDR3 runs 14 residues. Germline V gene lookup returns CDR1 MNHEY and CDR2 SVGAGI. Trimming took 6 bases from V and 6 from J; bases not matched to a gene: 11. CDR3 sequence reads: CASRSPAGWGEQYF. CDR3 DNA sequence: TGTGCCAGCAGATCCCCAGCGGGGTGGGGCGAGCAGTACTTC.

The V gene is TRBV30, the J gene TRBJ2-2, with D possibly matching TRBD1 (6 bases). Trimming pared 8 bases from V and 4 bases from J, leaving 23 bases between. Germline V gene data show CDR1 as GTSNPN and CDR2 as SVGIG (reference sequence). CDR3 length: 16 amino acids. The CDR3 reads CARDVPHRVATGELFF. The CDR3 nucleotides are TGTGCCAGGGACGTCCCCCACAGGGTGGCCACCGGGGAGCTGTTTTTT.